What follows describes a single T cell receptor beta chain. The data derive from a study of blood T cell repertoires in COVID-19. Across the whole study: Samples came from the United States, Italy and Spain, spanning acute and convalescent COVID-19. In each case, the material was cDNA or gDNA derived from T cells, B-cell-depleted T cells, or PBMCs.

Assay used: immunoSEQ multiplex PCR; TCRdb lists only in-frame clones, some missing. The data contain 70,000 to 90,000 clones, around 90% of them singletons. Losses at the gene ends were 0 bases for V and 8 bases for J; bases not matched to a gene: 3. Germline V gene lookup returns CDR1 KGHSH and CDR2 LQKENI. This CDR3 comprises 16 residues. The sequencing input was peripheral blood. The chain couples TRBV18 to TRBJ2-1; TRBD2 matches at 14 bases. The clonotype was recovered from a man between 45 and 60 years old with acute or convalescent COVID-19. CDR3: CASSPPGLAGVHEQFF. The CDR3 DNA sequence: TGTGCCAGCTCACCACCGGGACTAGCGGGGGTCCATGAGCAGTTCTTC.